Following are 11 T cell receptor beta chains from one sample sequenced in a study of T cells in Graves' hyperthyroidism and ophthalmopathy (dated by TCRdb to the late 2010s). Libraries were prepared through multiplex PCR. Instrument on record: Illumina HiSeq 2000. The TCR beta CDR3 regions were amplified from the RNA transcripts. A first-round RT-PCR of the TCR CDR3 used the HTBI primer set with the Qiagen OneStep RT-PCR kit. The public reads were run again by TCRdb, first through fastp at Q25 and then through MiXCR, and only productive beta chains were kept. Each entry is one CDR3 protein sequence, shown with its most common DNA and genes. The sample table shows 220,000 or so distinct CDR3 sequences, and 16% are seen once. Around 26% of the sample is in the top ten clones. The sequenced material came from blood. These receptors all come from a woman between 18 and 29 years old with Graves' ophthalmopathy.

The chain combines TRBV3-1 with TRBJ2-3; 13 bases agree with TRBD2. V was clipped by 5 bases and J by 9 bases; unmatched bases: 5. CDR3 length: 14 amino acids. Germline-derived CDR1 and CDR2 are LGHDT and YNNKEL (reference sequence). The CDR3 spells CASSRLAGGQTQYF. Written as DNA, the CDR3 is TGTGCCAGCAGCAGACTAGCGGGAGGACAGACGCAGTATTTT.

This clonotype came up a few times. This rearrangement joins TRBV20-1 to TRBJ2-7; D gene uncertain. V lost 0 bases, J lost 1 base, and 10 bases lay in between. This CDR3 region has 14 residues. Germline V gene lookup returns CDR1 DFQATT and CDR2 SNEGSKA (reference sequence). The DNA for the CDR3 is TGCAGTGCTAGAGACCCCTTCGGTTCCTACGAGCAGTACTTC. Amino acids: CSARDPFGSYEQYF.

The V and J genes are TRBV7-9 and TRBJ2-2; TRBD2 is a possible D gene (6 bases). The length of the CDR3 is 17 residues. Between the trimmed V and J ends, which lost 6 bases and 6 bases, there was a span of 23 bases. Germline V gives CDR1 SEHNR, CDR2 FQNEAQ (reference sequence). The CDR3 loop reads CASSHPPLGGRPGELFF. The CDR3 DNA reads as TGTGCCAGCAGTCACCCTCCCCTGGGGGGAAGGCCCGGGGAGCTGTTTTTT.

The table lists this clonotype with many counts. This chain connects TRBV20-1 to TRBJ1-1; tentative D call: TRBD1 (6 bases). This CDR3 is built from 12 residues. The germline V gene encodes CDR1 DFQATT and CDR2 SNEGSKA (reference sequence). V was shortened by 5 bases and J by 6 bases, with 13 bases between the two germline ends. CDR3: CSAGRDTSEAFF. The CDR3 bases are TGCAGTGCTGGAAGGGACACCTCTGAAGCTTTCTTT.

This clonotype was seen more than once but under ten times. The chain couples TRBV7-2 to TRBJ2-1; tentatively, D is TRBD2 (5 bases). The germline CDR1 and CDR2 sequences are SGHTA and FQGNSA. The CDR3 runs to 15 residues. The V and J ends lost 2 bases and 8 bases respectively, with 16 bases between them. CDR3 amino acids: CASSLLTGTGDEQFF. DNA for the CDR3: TGTGCCAGCAGCTTATTGACGGGCACCGGGGATGAGCAGTTCTTC. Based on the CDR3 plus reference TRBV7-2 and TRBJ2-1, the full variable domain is GAGVSQSPSNKVTEKGKDVELRCDPISGHTALYWYRQSLGQGLEFLIYFQGNSAPDKSGLPSDRFSAERTGGSVSTLTIQRTQQEDSAVYLCASSLLTGTGDEQFFGPGTRLTVL.

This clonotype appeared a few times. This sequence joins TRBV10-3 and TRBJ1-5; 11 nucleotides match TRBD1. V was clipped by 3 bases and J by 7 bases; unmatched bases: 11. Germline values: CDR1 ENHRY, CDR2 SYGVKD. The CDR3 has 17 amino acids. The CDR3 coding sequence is TGTGCCATCAGTGATGCCGGGACAGGGGGAAGTCGGCAGCCCCAGCATTTT. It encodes CAISDAGTGGSRQPQHF.

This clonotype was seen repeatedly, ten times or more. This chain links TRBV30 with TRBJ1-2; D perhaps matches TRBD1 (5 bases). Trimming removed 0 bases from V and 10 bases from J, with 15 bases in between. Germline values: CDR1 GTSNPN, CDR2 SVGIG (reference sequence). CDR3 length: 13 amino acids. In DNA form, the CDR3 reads TGTGCCTGGAGTGTATTCTACGGGGGTACCTACACCTTC. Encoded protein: CAWSVFYGGTYTF.

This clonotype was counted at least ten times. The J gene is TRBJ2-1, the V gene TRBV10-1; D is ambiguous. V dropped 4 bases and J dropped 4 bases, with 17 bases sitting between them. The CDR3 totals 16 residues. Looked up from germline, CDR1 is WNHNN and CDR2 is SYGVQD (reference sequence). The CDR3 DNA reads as TGCGCCAGCAGTGCCGGCAGCCAGGCATCATACAATGAGCAGTTCTTC. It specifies CASSAGSQASYNEQFF.

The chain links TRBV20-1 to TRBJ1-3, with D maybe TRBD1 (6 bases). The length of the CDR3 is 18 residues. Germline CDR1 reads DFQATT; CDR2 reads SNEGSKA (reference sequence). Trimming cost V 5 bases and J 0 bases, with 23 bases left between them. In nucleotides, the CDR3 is TGCAGTGCTTCAGGGGACCCGAGGTCCTTTGCCTCTGGAAACACCATATATTTT. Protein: CSASGDPRSFASGNTIYF.

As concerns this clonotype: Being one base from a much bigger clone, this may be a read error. The CDR3 nucleotides are TGTGCCAGCACCGCCCCACTAGCGGGATCTTTGAATGAGCGGTTCTTC. As protein: CASTAPLAGSLNERFF. The chain employs TRBV6-2 or TRBV6-3 and TRBJ2-1, with 10 bases matching TRBD2. The CDR3 length is 16 residues. Per germline, CDR1 MNHEY and CDR2 SVGEGT.

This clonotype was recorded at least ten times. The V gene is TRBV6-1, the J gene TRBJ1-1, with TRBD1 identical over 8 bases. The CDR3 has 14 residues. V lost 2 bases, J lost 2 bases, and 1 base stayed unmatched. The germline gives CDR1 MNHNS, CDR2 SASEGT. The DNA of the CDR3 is TGTGCCAGCAGTGAACCAGGGGGCAACACTGAAGCTTTCTTT. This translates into CASSEPGGNTEAFF.